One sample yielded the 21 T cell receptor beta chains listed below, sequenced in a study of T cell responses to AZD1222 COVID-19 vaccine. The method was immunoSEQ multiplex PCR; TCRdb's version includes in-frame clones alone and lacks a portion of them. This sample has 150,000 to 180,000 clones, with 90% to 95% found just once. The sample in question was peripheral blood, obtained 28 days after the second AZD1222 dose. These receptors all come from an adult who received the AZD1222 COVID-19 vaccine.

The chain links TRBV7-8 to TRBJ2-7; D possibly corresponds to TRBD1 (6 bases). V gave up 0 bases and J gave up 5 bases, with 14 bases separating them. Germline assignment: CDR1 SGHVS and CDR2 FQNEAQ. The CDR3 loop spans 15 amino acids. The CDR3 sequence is CASSLARTASHEQYF. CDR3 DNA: TGTGCCAGCAGCTTAGCGCGGACAGCATCCCACGAGCAGTACTTC. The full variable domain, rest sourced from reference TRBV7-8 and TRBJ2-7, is GAGVSQSPRYKVAKRGQDVALRCDPISGHVSLFWYQQALGQGPEFLTYFQNEAQLDKSGLPSDRFFAERPEGSVSTLKIQRTQQEDSAVYLCASSLARTASHEQYFGPGTRLTVT.

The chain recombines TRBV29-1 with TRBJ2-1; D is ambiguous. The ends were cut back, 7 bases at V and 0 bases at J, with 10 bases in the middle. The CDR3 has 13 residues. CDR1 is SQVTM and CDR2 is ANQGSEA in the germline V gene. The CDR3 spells CSGVVDSYNEQFF. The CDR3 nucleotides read TGCAGCGGAGTAGTGGACTCCTACAATGAGCAGTTCTTC.

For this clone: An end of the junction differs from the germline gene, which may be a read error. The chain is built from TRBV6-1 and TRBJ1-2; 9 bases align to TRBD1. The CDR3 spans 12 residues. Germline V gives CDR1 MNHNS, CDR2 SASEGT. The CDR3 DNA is TGTGCCAGCAGTGAATTGTTTTGGGACAGGGCCTTC. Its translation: CASSELFWDRAF.

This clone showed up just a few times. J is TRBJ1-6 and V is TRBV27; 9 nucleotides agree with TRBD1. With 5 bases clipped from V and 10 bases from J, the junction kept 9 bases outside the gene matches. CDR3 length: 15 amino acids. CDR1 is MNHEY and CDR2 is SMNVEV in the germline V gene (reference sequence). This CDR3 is CASSTPGQGRSPLHF. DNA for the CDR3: TGTGCCAGCAGTACTCCGGGACAGGGCAGGTCACCCCTCCACTTT.

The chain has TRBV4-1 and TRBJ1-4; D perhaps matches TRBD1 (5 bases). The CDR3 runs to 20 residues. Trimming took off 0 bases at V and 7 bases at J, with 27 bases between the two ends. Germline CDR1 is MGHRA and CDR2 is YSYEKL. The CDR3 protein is CASSQDRLWVRTRGSEKLFF. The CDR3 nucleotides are TGCGCCAGCAGCCAAGATCGTTTATGGGTTCGGACACGAGGGAGTGAAAAACTGTTTTTT.

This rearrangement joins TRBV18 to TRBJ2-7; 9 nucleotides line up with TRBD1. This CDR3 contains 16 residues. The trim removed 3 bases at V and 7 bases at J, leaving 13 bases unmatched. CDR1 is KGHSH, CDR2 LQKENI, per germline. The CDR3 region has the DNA TGTGCCAGCTCACCCTCCTACCGGGACAGGGAGACGGAGCAGTACTTC. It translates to CASSPSYRDRETEQYF.

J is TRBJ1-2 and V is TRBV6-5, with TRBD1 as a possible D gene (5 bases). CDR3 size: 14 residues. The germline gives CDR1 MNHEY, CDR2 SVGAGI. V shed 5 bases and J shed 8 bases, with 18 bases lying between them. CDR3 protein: CASSTLGGMGGYTF. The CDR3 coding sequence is TGTGCCAGCAGTACCCTGGGGGGTATGGGCGGCTACACCTTC.

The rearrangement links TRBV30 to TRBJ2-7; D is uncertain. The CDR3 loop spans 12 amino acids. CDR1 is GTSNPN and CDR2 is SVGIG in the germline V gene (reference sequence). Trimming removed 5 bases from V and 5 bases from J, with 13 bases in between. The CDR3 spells CAWDRALHEQYF. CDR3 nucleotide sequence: TGTGCCTGGGACCGGGCCCTCCACGAGCAGTACTTC.

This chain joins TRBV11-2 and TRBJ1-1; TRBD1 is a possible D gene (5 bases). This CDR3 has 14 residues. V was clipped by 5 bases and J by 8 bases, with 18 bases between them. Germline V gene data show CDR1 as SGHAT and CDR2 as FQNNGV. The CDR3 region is CASSREGPGREAFF. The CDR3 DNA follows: TGTGCCAGCAGCAGAGAAGGACCGGGACGAGAAGCTTTCTTT.

The CDR3 loop reads CASSFKTGGNYGYTF. The CDR3 DNA follows: TGTGCCAGCAGTTTCAAGACAGGAGGAAACTATGGCTACACCTTC. V is TRBV27 and J is TRBJ1-2; the D gene is possibly TRBD1 (6 bases). Deletions cut 3 bases from V and 2 bases from J, with 13 bases between. The CDR3 length is 15 residues. Germline CDR1 MNHEY, CDR2 SMNVEV (reference sequence).

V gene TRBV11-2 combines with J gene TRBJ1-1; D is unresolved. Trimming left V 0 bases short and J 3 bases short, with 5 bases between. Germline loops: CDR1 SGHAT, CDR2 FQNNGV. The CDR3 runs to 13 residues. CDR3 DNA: TGTGCCAGCAGCTTAGAGGTAGACACTGAAGCTTTCTTT. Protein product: CASSLEVDTEAFF.

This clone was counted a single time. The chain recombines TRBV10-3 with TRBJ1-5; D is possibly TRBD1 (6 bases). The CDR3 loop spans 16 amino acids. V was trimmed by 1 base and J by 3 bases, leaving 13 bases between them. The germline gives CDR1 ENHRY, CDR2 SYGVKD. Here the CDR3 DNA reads TGTGCCATCAGTGAGTGGTCAGGGGCGGCCAATCAGCCCCAGCATTTT. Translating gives CAISEWSGAANQPQHF.

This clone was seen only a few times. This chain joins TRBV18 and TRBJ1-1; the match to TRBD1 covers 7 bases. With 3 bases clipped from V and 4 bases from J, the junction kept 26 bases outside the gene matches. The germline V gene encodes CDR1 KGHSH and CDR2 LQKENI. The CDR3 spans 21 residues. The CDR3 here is CASSPYRDRVSLPPGATEAFF. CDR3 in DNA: TGTGCCAGCTCACCTTACCGGGACAGAGTTAGTCTGCCCCCTGGAGCCACTGAAGCTTTCTTT.

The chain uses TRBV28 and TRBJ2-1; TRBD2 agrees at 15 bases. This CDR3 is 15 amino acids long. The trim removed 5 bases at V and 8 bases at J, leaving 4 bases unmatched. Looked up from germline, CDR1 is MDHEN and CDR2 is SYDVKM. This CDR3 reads CASSGTSGRSYEQFF. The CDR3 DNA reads TGTGCCAGCAGTGGGACTAGCGGGAGGTCGTATGAGCAGTTCTTC.

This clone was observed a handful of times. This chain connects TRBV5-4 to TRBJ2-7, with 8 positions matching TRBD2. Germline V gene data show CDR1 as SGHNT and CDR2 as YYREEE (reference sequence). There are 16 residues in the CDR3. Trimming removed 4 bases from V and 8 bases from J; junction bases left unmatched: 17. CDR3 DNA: TGTGCCAGCAGCCCTAGCCCGACTAGCGAGTTTAGGCAGCAGTACTTC. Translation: CASSPSPTSEFRQQYF.

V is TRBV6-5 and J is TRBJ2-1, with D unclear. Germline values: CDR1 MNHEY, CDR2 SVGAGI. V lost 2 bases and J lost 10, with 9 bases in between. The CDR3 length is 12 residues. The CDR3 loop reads CASSYSIGEQFF. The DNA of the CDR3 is TGTGCCAGCAGTTACAGTATCGGGGAGCAGTTCTTC.

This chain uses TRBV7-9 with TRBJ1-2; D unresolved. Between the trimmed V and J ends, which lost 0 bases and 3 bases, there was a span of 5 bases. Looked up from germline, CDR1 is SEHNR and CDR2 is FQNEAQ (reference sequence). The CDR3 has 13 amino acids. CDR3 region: CASSLAADYGYTF. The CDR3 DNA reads TGTGCCAGCAGCTTAGCAGCGGACTATGGCTACACCTTC.

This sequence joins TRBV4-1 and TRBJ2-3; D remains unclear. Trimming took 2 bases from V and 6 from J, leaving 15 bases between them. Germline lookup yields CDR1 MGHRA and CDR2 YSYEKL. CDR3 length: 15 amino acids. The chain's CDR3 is CASSQYPKRTDTQYF. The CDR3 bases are TGCGCCAGCAGCCAATATCCCAAGAGGACCGATACGCAGTATTTT.

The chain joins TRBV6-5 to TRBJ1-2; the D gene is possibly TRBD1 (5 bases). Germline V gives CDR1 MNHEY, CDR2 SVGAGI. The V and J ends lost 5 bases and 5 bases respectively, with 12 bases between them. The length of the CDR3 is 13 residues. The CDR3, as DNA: TGTGCCAGCAGTAGCGGACAAGAGTATGGCTACACCTTC. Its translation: CASSSGQEYGYTF.

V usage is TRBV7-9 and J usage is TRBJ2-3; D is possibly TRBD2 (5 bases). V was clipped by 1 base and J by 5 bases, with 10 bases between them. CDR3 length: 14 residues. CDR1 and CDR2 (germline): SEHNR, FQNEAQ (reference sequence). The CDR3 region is CASSLGGGGDTQYF. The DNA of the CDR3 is TGTGCCAGCAGCTTAGGTGGAGGCGGAGATACGCAGTATTTT.

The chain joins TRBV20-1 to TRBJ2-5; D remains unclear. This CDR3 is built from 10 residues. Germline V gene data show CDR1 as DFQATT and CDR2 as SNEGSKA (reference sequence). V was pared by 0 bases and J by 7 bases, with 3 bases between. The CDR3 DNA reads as TGCAGTGCTAGAGAGGTGACCCAGTACTTC. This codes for CSAREVTQYF.